These 30 T cell receptor beta chains were sequenced from one sample in a study of T cells in Graves' hyperthyroidism and ophthalmopathy. TCR beta CDR3 sequences were amplified from RNA transcripts. HTBI primers drove first-round RT-PCR of the TCR CDR3. TCRdb called the multiplex PCR reads again in MiXCR, with one record for every CDR3 protein. The sample shows around 760,000 distinct CDR3 sequences, around 40% of them seen only once. The sequenced material came from blood. These receptors were obtained from a woman between 35 and 50 years old with Graves' hyperthyroidism.

This clonotype was detected many times. The chain recombines TRBV20-1 with TRBJ2-5; 11 bases are a match to TRBD2. The trim removed 0 bases at V and 1 base at J, leaving 1 base unmatched. Germline CDR1 is DFQATT and CDR2 is SNEGSKA (reference sequence). CDR3 length: 15 amino acids. The CDR3 sequence is CSARDTSGGQETQYF. Here the CDR3 DNA reads TGCAGTGCTAGAGATACTAGCGGGGGCCAAGAGACCCAGTACTTC.

This clonotype came up many times. The chain couples TRBV7-2 to TRBJ2-5; TRBD1 agrees at 8 bases. The ends lost 5 bases at V and 5 bases at J; junction bases unmatched: 7. CDR3 length equals 14 residues. Germline V gene lookup returns CDR1 SGHTA and CDR2 FQGNSA. For the CDR3, the DNA is TGTGCCAGCAGCCCGGGACAGGTCTGGGAGACCCAGTACTTC. Protein product: CASSPGQVWETQYF.

This clonotype has at least ten counts. This chain uses TRBV13 with TRBJ2-5; D ambiguous. CDR1 and CDR2 (germline): PRHDT, FYEKMQ (reference sequence). This CDR3 contains 12 residues. Deletions cut 4 bases from V and 5 bases from J, with 8 bases between. The CDR3 nucleotides read TGTGCCAGCAGCTCTCCTTGGGAGACCCAGTACTTC. Its translation is CASSSPWETQYF.

The rearrangement uses TRBV10-3 and TRBJ2-7, with D perhaps given as TRBD1 or TRBD2 (6 bases each). The CDR3 covers 14 residues. V was clipped by 6 bases and J by 1 base, with 13 bases between them. Germline V gene lookup returns CDR1 ENHRY and CDR2 SYGVKD. The CDR3 DNA follows: TGTGCCATCAGCGGGAAAGGGGGGTCCTACGAGCAGTACTTC. It is translated as CAISGKGGSYEQYF.

This clonotype was observed at least ten times. The CDR3 DNA sequence: TGTGCCAGCAGCTTCGGGACAGGGAATTCACCCCTCCACTTT. Protein product: CASSFGTGNSPLHF. The chain links TRBV5-8 to TRBJ1-6; 9 positions agree with TRBD1. The CDR3 is 14 amino acids. Germline V gene sequence: CDR1 SGHTS, CDR2 YDEGEE. Trimming at V came to 2 bases and at J to 7 bases, leaving 1 base not matched to a gene.

The V gene is TRBV24-1, the J gene TRBJ2-5; D is unresolved. Germline CDR1 reads KGHDR; CDR2 reads SFDVKD. The V end lost 7 bases, the J end lost 7 bases, and 9 bases lay between the germline ends. The CDR3 spans 11 residues. The CDR3 loop reads CATRGPGTQYF. The CDR3 DNA is TGTGCCACCAGGGGCCCGGGGACCCAGTACTTC.

This clonotype was counted between two and nine times. The chain has TRBV28 and TRBJ1-6; 7 bases are shared with TRBD1. Trimming took 4 bases from V and 15 from J; bases not matched to a gene: 12. The CDR3 is 14 residues long. Germline CDR1 is MDHEN and CDR2 is SYDVKM. Written as DNA, the CDR3 is TGTGCCAGCAGTTGGGGCAGGGGGTATTCGGTCCTCCACTTT. Protein sequence: CASSWGRGYSVLHF.

CDR3 in amino acids: CASRRAGLSSGANVLTF. The CDR3 DNA reads as TGCGCCAGCAGACGGGCGGGTCTCAGCTCTGGGGCCAACGTCCTGACTTTC. V and J are TRBV4-3 and TRBJ2-6, with D perhaps TRBD2 (5 bases). The germline gives CDR1 LGHNA, CDR2 YSLEER. Trimming shortened V by 6 bases and J by 0 bases, and 15 bases separated the two germline ends. This CDR3 contains 17 residues.

This clonotype appeared many times. This chain links TRBV5-4 with TRBJ1-4; D unresolved. Trimming took off 1 base at V and 5 bases at J, with 6 bases between the two ends. The V gene's germline CDR1 is SGHNT and CDR2 YYREEE (reference sequence). This CDR3 contains 13 residues. As DNA, the CDR3 is TGTGCCAGCAGCTTGCCCCAAAATGAAAAACTGTTTTTT. This encodes CASSLPQNEKLFF.

The V gene is TRBV14, the J gene TRBJ2-2; no clear D gene. CDR1 and CDR2 from the germline V gene are SGHDN and FVKESK. The CDR3 has 14 residues. The V gene lost 6 bases and the J gene lost 6 bases, with 14 bases spanning the gap. The CDR3 DNA reads TGTGCCAGCAGTTTGCCCCCGCGTTCCGGGGAGCTGTTTTTT. It translates to CASSLPPRSGELFF.

This rearrangement joins TRBV7-9 to TRBJ1-5; a possible D gene is TRBD1 (6 bases). CDR1 is SEHNR, CDR2 FQNEAQ, per germline (reference sequence). Deletions cut 1 base from V and 6 bases from J, with 16 bases between. The CDR3 length is 16 residues. The CDR3 nucleotides are TGTGCCAGCAGCTTAGGGGGGCTACAAAACATTCAGCCCCAGCATTTT. Translated: CASSLGGLQNIQPQHF.

Many counts were recorded for this clonotype. V is TRBV9 and J is TRBJ1-6, with a weak D call TRBD1 (5 bases). Germline assignment: CDR1 SGDLS and CDR2 YYNGEE. The V end was cut by 4 bases, the J end by 10 bases, with 18 bases between. The CDR3 loop spans 15 amino acids. The CDR3 sequence: CASSSGDVKGSPLHF. The CDR3 DNA is TGTGCCAGCAGCTCCGGGGACGTTAAGGGGTCACCCCTCCACTTT.

V usage is TRBV6-5 and J usage is TRBJ1-1; no clear D. The V gene lost 6 bases and the J gene lost 3 bases, with 14 bases spanning the gap. Germline V gene lookup returns CDR1 MNHEY and CDR2 SVGAGI. This CDR3 is built from 14 residues. CDR3 coding DNA: TGTGCCAGCAGCTACAGTTTCTACGACACTGAAGCTTTCTTT. Translated: CASSYSFYDTEAFF.

This clonotype was observed at least ten times. The chain couples TRBV20-1 to TRBJ1-5, with TRBD1 as a possible D gene (5 bases). V gave up 6 bases and J gave up 1 base, with 13 bases separating them. The CDR3 loop spans 14 amino acids. Per the germline V gene, CDR1 is DFQATT and CDR2 is SNEGSKA (reference sequence). The CDR3 reads CSASSGTSNQPQHF. CDR3 bases: TGCAGTGCAAGCTCAGGGACGAGCAATCAGCCCCAGCATTTT.

The rearrangement links TRBV24-1 to TRBJ2-7; possibly TRBD1 for D (6 bases). V lost 0 bases, J lost 5 bases, and 10 bases lay in between. There are 14 residues in the CDR3. Germline CDR1 is KGHDR and CDR2 is SFDVKD. The CDR3 sequence: CATSDLPGDHEQYF. CDR3 in DNA: TGTGCCACCAGTGATTTGCCAGGGGACCACGAGCAGTACTTC.

This clonotype was picked up many times. This chain joins TRBV7-2 and TRBJ2-5, with D possibly being TRBD1 (6 bases). The CDR3 has 15 amino acids. Germline V lookup: CDR1 SGHTA, CDR2 FQGNSA. V shed 6 bases and J shed 5 bases, with 19 bases lying between them. The CDR3 spells CASRGSRGGRETQYF. The CDR3 bases are TGTGCCAGCAGGGGGAGTAGAGGGGGACGGGAGACCCAGTACTTC.

This clonotype was detected ten times or more. The junction differs from germline at one of its ends, possibly a read error. CDR3 sequence reads: CASSRDSQETQYF. CDR3 nucleotide sequence: TGTGCTAGCAGCCGGGACAGTCAAGAGACCCAGTACTTC. The genes are TRBV7-7 and TRBJ2-5; 7 bases line up with TRBD1. The V gene's germline CDR1 is SSHAT and CDR2 FNYEAQ (reference sequence). The CDR3 contains 13 residues.

The CDR3, as DNA: TGTGCCAGTAACCCTGTGAGCAGGGAACGTGGCTACACCTTC. This gives the protein CASNPVSRERGYTF. The gene calls are TRBV19 and TRBJ1-2; D perhaps matches TRBD1 (5 bases). There are 14 residues in the CDR3. Trimming pared 7 bases from V and 7 bases from J, leaving 19 bases between. Germline CDR1 reads LNHDA; CDR2 reads SQIVND (reference sequence).

This clonotype was seen more than once but under ten times. This rearrangement joins TRBV6-5 to TRBJ2-7; maybe TRBD1 (5 bases). The germline CDR1 and CDR2 sequences are MNHEY and SVGAGI. CDR3 size: 12 residues. Trimming took 5 bases from V and 2 from J, leaving 7 bases between them. The CDR3: CASSNRTYEQYF. The CDR3 nucleotides are TGTGCCAGCAGTAACAGGACCTACGAGCAGTACTTC.

This chain uses TRBV5-1 with TRBJ2-5; D is unclear. The CDR3 is made up of 16 amino acids. The germline V and J ends were trimmed by 4 bases and 2 bases, with 18 bases remaining between them. CDR1 and CDR2 from the germline V gene are SGHRS and YFSETQ. This CDR3 is CASSPMLDLTQETQYF. CDR3 in DNA: TGCGCCAGCAGCCCTATGCTGGACCTCACACAAGAGACCCAGTACTTC.

The chain uses TRBV6-5 and TRBJ2-7, with TRBD2 identical over 13 bases. Trimming at V came to 4 bases and at J to 4 bases, leaving 7 bases not matched to a gene. Germline CDR1 is MNHEY and CDR2 is SVGAGI. This CDR3 region has 16 residues. The DNA for the CDR3 is TGTGCCAGCAGTTTTACTAGCGGGGGGGCCGGGTACGAGCAGTACTTC. Its translation is CASSFTSGGAGYEQYF.

This clonotype was observed a few times. The chain combines TRBV5-1 with TRBJ1-1; D gene ambiguous. The germline V and J ends were trimmed by 1 base and 5 bases, with 21 bases remaining between them. This CDR3 spans 17 amino acids. CDR1 and CDR2 from the germline V gene are SGHRS and YFSETQ. CDR3 nucleotides: TGCGCCAGCAGCTTGATTGGTTTGGTCGATGCTCCAACTGAAGCTTTCTTT. Translating it yields CASSLIGLVDAPTEAFF.

This clonotype was counted only a few times. This chain connects TRBV5-1 to TRBJ2-7; 8 nucleotides align to TRBD1. This CDR3 has 15 residues. The germline CDR1 and CDR2 sequences are SGHRS and YFSETQ. The V and J ends lost 0 bases and 6 bases, in that order; junction bases with no gene match: 8. CDR3 sequence (DNA): TGCGCCAGCAGCTTGGGTGCAGGGGGCGCGTCCGAGCAGTACTTC. Translated, it gives CASSLGAGGASEQYF.

The sample holds one count of this clonotype. A much larger clonotype is one base distant, so this may be a read error. The chain carries TRBV11-2 and TRBJ1-2, with D maybe TRBD1 (5 bases). Germline loops: CDR1 SGHAT, CDR2 FQNNGV. The CDR3 extends over 15 amino acids. V was pared by 2 bases and J by 3 bases, with 13 bases between. The CDR3 DNA follows: TGTGCCAGCAGCTTAATGGGGGGTATGGACTATGGCTACACCTTC. It codes for CASSLMGGMDYGYTF.

This clonotype was picked up a small number of times. The rearrangement uses TRBV6-5 and TRBJ2-5, with 8 bases matching TRBD2. The CDR3 has 17 residues. Germline values: CDR1 MNHEY, CDR2 SVGAGI. The J segment lost 5 bases and the V segment lost 7 bases, leaving 18 bases of the junction unmatched. The DNA for the CDR3 is TGTGCCAGCACGACGGGGACGGGAGGGCTCCCCATCGAGACCCAGTACTTC. It translates to CASTTGTGGLPIETQYF.

There are many counts of this clonotype. The gene calls are TRBV7-9 and TRBJ1-5; no clear D gene. The V and J ends lost 1 base and 0 bases respectively, with 7 bases between them. This CDR3 has 15 residues. CDR1 is SEHNR, CDR2 FQNEAQ, per germline (reference sequence). The CDR3 DNA follows: TGTGCCAGCAGCTTAGACGGCAATAGCAATCAGCCCCAGCATTTT. Protein sequence: CASSLDGNSNQPQHF.

The V call is TRBV10-3, the J call TRBJ2-2; possibly TRBD1 for D (6 bases). This CDR3 comprises 16 residues. Trimming took off 10 bases at V and 3 bases at J, with 21 bases between the two ends. The germline gives CDR1 ENHRY, CDR2 SYGVKD. The CDR3 sequence: CATNPRGVGDTGELFF. DNA of the CDR3: TGTGCCACTAACCCCAGGGGAGTTGGGGACACCGGGGAGCTGTTTTTT.

This clonotype came up many times. The chain has TRBV29-1 and TRBJ1-1; no firm D call. From germline, CDR1 is SQVTM and CDR2 ANQGSEA. The CDR3 runs 14 residues. The ends were cut back, 6 bases at V and 1 base at J, with 15 bases in the middle. The CDR3 sequence is CSVAGKMANTEAFF. The DNA of the CDR3 is TGCAGCGTGGCGGGGAAAATGGCGAACACTGAAGCTTTCTTT.

This chain links TRBV10-2 with TRBJ2-2, with 8 bases that match TRBD1. The V gene end was trimmed by 7 bases and the J gene end by 7 bases; junction bases not matched to a gene: 5. Germline lookup yields CDR1 WSHSY and CDR2 SAAADI. The CDR3 totals 13 residues. The DNA of the CDR3 is TGCGCCAGCACCGTGGACAGGGACGGGGAGCTGTTTTTT. This encodes CASTVDRDGELFF.

This chain links TRBV2 with TRBJ1-2; perhaps TRBD1 as D (6 bases). This CDR3 spans 14 amino acids. Germline values: CDR1 SNHLY, CDR2 FYNNEI. V lost 5 bases to trimming and J lost 5 bases, with 15 bases between them. CDR3 bases: TGTGCCAGCAGTTTGATCCCAGGGGAGTATGGCTACACCTTC. Translation: CASSLIPGEYGYTF.